Sequencing of this T cell receptor (beta chain) was carried out in a study of T cell responses to AZD1222 COVID-19 vaccine. Generated by immunoSEQ multiplex PCR, the TCRdb table keeps only in-frame clones and is missing some. The table includes 95,000 to 120,000 clones, roughly 86% detected once. Germline trimming cut 5 bases from V and 3 bases from J; bases unmatched to any gene: 3. The CDR3 has 13 residues. The V and J genes are TRBV12-3 or TRBV12-4 and TRBJ1-2; TRBD1 matches at 7 bases. The TCR sequence derives from an adult in good health. The sample was peripheral blood, taken on day 0 of AZD1222 vaccination. The CDR3 protein is CASSPGTDYGYTF. CDR3 nucleotides: TGTGCCAGCAGTCCCGGGACAGACTATGGCTACACCTTC.